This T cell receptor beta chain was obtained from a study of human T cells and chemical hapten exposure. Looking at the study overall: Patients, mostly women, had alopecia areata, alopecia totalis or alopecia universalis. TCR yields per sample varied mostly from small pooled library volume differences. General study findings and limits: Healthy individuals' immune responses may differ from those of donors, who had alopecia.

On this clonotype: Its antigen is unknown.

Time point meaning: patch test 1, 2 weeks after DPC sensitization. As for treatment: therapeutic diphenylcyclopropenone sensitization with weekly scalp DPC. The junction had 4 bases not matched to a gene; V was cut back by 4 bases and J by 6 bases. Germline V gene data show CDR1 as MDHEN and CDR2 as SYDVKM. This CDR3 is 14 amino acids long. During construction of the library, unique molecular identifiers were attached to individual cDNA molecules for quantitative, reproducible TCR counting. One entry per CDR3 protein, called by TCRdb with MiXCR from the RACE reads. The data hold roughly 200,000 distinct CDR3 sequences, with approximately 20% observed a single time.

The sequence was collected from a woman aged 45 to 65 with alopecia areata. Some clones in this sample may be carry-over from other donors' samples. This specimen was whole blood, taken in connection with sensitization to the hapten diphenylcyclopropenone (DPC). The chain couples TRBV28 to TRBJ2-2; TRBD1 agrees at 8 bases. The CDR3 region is CASSSPGGPGELFF. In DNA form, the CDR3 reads TGTGCCAGCAGTTCCCCAGGGGGCCCCGGGGAGCTGTTTTTT.